Following are 28 T cell receptor beta chains from one sample sequenced in a study of shared clonotypes between healthy human individuals. Sequenced by immunoSEQ multiplex PCR; TCRdb stores in-frame clones only, minus some. The sample consists of roughly 1,000,000 clones, around 78% of them appearing once. Source material: memory CD4+ T cells from PBMCs. Subset reported: CD45RA-negative fraction. The receptors here all came from a young man in good health. Some clones in this sample may be carry-over from other donors' samples.

The rearrangement joins TRBV19 to TRBJ2-3; TRBD1 aligns across 8 bases. This CDR3 spans 15 amino acids. Germline CDR1 reads LNHDA; CDR2 reads SQIVND (reference sequence). Losses at the gene ends were 6 bases for V and 7 bases for J; bases not matched to a gene: 12. CDR3 protein: CASRTGEAVGNTQYF. CDR3 bases: TGTGCCAGTAGGACAGGGGAGGCCGTGGGGAATACGCAGTATTTT.

This clone was recorded only once. The chain has TRBV25-1 and TRBJ2-1; 7 positions agree with TRBD2. The germline V gene has CDR1 MGHDK and CDR2 SYGVNS. This CDR3 has 17 residues. Unmatched junction bases numbered 13, after V lost 5 bases and J lost 3 bases. CDR3: CASSPPFAGVFYNEQFF. CDR3 coding DNA: TGTGCCAGCAGTCCCCCCTTTGCGGGAGTCTTCTACAATGAGCAGTTCTTC.

V usage is TRBV6-5 and J usage is TRBJ2-1, with D perhaps matching TRBD2 (5 bases). The CDR3 is made up of 15 amino acids. V lost 6 bases to trimming and J lost 9 bases, with 21 bases between them. Looked up from germline, CDR1 is MNHEY and CDR2 is SVGAGI. The CDR3 sequence is CASRWSSLGPGEQFF. The CDR3 nucleotides are TGTGCCAGCAGATGGTCTAGCTTGGGCCCGGGTGAGCAGTTCTTC.

The CDR3 nucleotides read TGTGCCAGCAGTCCCTCGGGGCTAGCGGCCTCCTACGAGCAGTACTTC. It codes for CASSPSGLAASYEQYF. V usage is TRBV28 and J usage is TRBJ2-7; 7 nucleotides match TRBD2. J lost 0 bases, V lost 5 bases, and 10 bases had no gene match. The CDR3 totals 16 residues. Per the germline V gene, CDR1 is MDHEN and CDR2 is SYDVKM.

Only a few counts were recorded for this clone. The junction shows a germline mismatch at one end, possibly a read error. This chain connects TRBV4-2 to TRBJ2-7; 7 nucleotides align to TRBD2. The CDR3 is 15 residues long. Germline V gene sequence: CDR1 LGHNA, CDR2 YNFKEQ. The CDR3 here is CASRQAAGEVYEQYF. The CDR3, as DNA: TGTGCCAGCAGACAAGCTGCGGGAGAGGTATACGAGCAGTACTTC.

This chain uses TRBV6-5 with TRBJ2-1; 8 bases are a match to TRBD2. The CDR3 sequence is 15 residues long. Germline V CDR1 and CDR2: MNHEY, SVGAGI. With 7 bases clipped from V and 7 bases from J, the junction kept 12 bases outside the gene matches. The CDR3 DNA is TGTGCCAGCATGTACGTCAGCGGGAGTATGAATGAGCAGTTCTTC. The encoded protein is CASMYVSGSMNEQFF.

In this sample, this clone turned up once. This sample includes further DNA sequences coding for the same CDR3. The V gene is TRBV30, the J gene TRBJ1-5; a weak D match, TRBD1 (6 bases). Germline values: CDR1 GTSNPN, CDR2 SVGIG (reference sequence). The CDR3 is 13 residues long. V lost 0 bases and J 6 bases, leaving 9 bases between the germline ends. The CDR3 DNA follows: TGTGCCTGGAGTGTACAGGGCTCTCAGCCCCAGCATTTT. Protein: CAWSVQGSQPQHF.

This chain uses TRBV29-1 with TRBJ2-3; D possibly uses TRBD1 or TRBD2 (5 bases each). Between the trimmed V and J ends, which lost 7 bases and 3 bases, there was a span of 11 bases. Germline CDR1 SQVTM, CDR2 ANQGSEA. The CDR3 is 12 amino acids. This chain's CDR3 is CSADEGTDTQYF. The CDR3 DNA reads as TGCAGCGCCGACGAGGGGACAGATACGCAGTATTTT.

V gene TRBV28 combines with J gene TRBJ1-4; D possibly corresponds to TRBD1 (5 bases). CDR1 MDHEN and CDR2 SYDVKM come from the germline V gene. The CDR3 contains 13 residues. Trimming pared 6 bases from V and 8 bases from J, leaving 13 bases between. This CDR3 reads CASSNLGGEKLFF. The CDR3 coding sequence is TGTGCCAGCAGCAACCTCGGGGGGGAAAAACTGTTTTTT.

The chain carries TRBV2 and TRBJ2-7, with D unresolved. Trimming shortened V by 6 bases and J by 3 bases, and 9 bases separated the two germline ends. Germline values: CDR1 SNHLY, CDR2 FYNNEI. The CDR3 sequence is 12 residues long. The CDR3 bases are TGTGCCAGCAGCTTTCTAGGCTACGAGCAGTACTTC. As protein: CASSFLGYEQYF. Complete variable domain (other parts from reference TRBV2 and TRBJ2-7): EPEVTQTPSHQVTQMGQEVILRCVPISNHLYFYWYRQILGQKVEFLVSFYNNEISEKSEIFDDQFSVERPDGSNFTLKIRSTKLEDSAMYFCASSFLGYEQYFGPGTRLTVT.

The V call is TRBV7-9, the J call TRBJ2-5; possibly TRBD1 or TRBD2 for D (6 bases each). This CDR3 spans 16 amino acids. Germline CDR1 is SEHNR and CDR2 is FQNEAQ (reference sequence). Trimming cost V 5 bases and J 3 bases, with 19 bases left between them. CDR3: CASSATEGGRKETQYF. In nucleotides, the CDR3 is TGTGCCAGCAGCGCCACAGAGGGGGGTAGAAAAGAGACCCAGTACTTC.

V usage is TRBV28 and J usage is TRBJ2-1; no firm D call. The CDR3 extends over 12 amino acids. The V gene's germline CDR1 is MDHEN and CDR2 SYDVKM. Trimming cost V 1 base and J 5 bases, with 3 bases left between them. The CDR3 reads CASSLSNNEQFF. In DNA form, the CDR3 reads TGTGCCAGCAGTTTATCAAACAATGAGCAGTTCTTC.

The chain couples TRBV4-2 to TRBJ1-1, with 9 bases that match TRBD1. CDR3 size: 15 residues. The trim removed 0 bases at V and 7 bases at J, leaving 6 bases unmatched. Germline V gives CDR1 LGHNA, CDR2 YNFKEQ. The CDR3 DNA reads TGTGCCAGCAGCCAAGATGGGGGACAGGGACTTGAAGCTTTCTTT. This translates into CASSQDGGQGLEAFF.

This clone has just one count. The V call is TRBV27, the J call TRBJ2-2; 10 bases match TRBD2. The germline CDR1 and CDR2 sequences are MNHEY and SMNVEV (reference sequence). Losses at the gene ends were 7 bases for V and 4 bases for J; bases not matched to a gene: 27. The CDR3 extends over 22 amino acids. The CDR3 region has the DNA TGTGCCAGCAAGCTACCTCGGGCAGCCGCCTCGGTGCTAGCGGGAGCCACCGGGGAGCTGTTTTTT. Protein: CASKLPRAAASVLAGATGELFF.

J is TRBJ2-1 and V is TRBV10-2; the match to TRBD2 covers 9 bases. CDR1 is WSHSY, CDR2 SAAADI, per germline. The CDR3 is 16 residues long. V lost 4 bases and J lost 6; bases outside the gene matches: 10. CDR3 sequence: CASSVRGLAGRNEQFF. In DNA form, the CDR3 reads TGCGCCAGCAGTGTCCGGGGGCTAGCGGGGCGCAATGAGCAGTTCTTC.

The rearrangement uses TRBV7-2 and TRBJ2-5; 9 bases align to TRBD2. TRBJ2-7 matches the DNA end more closely, so the J call is doubtful. Germline V lookup: CDR1 SGHTA, CDR2 FQGNSA. CDR3 length: 14 amino acids. In DNA form, the CDR3 reads TGTGCCAGCAGTCCGGGACTAGCCCCCTACGAGCAGTACTTC. Translating gives CASSPGLAPYEQYF.

CDR3 in DNA: TGTGCCAGCAGCATAACTAGCGGAGGACCAAGCTCCTACAATGAGCAGTTCTTC. Translated, it gives CASSITSGGPSSYNEQFF. The chain employs TRBV7-9 and TRBJ2-1, with TRBD2 matching 8 bases. Looked up from germline, CDR1 is SEHNR and CDR2 is FQNEAQ (reference sequence). V lost 5 bases to trimming and J lost 0 bases; unmatched junction nucleotides: 12. This CDR3 contains 18 residues.

As DNA, the CDR3 is TGTGCCAGCAGCTTAGACGGGTCGGGAGGATGGGATACGCAGTATTTT. It encodes CASSLDGSGGWDTQYF. The chain links TRBV7-2 to TRBJ2-3; 7 nucleotides agree with TRBD2. The CDR3 contains 16 residues. Germline V gene lookup returns CDR1 SGHTA and CDR2 FQGNSA. Germline trimming cut 1 base from V and 6 bases from J; bases unmatched to any gene: 10.

CDR3 in amino acids: CASRGRYQPQHF. The CDR3 region has the DNA TGCGCCAGCAGGGGACGATATCAGCCCCAGCATTTT. The chain recombines TRBV10-1 with TRBJ1-5, with D tentatively TRBD1 (5 bases). The CDR3 runs 12 residues. The V gene's germline CDR1 is WNHNN and CDR2 SYGVQD (reference sequence). Trimming shortened V by 6 bases and J by 5 bases, and 8 bases separated the two germline ends.

This sequence joins TRBV5-1 and TRBJ2-1; TRBD1 or TRBD2 may be the D gene (6 bases each). This CDR3 is built from 15 residues. V was shortened by 0 bases and J by 4 bases, with 11 bases between the two germline ends. CDR1 and CDR2 (germline): SGHRS, YFSETQ. CDR3 bases: TGCGCCAGCAGCTTGGAGGGGGGATTTTACAATGAGCAGTTCTTC. This gives the protein CASSLEGGFYNEQFF.

This clone was counted a few times. This chain links TRBV28 with TRBJ2-7; 16 nucleotides align to TRBD2. CDR1 and CDR2 (germline): MDHEN, SYDVKM. The CDR3 is 18 residues long. J was trimmed by 4 bases and V by 5 bases; bases with no gene match: 11. The CDR3, as DNA: TGTGCCAGCAGTGAGGCCGGGACTAGCGGGAGGGCCGCTTACGAGCAGTACTTC. This sequence encodes CASSEAGTSGRAAYEQYF. Filled out from reference TRBV28 and TRBJ2-7, the complete variable domain reads DVKVTQSSRYLVKRTGEKVFLECVQDMDHENMFWYRQDPGLGLRLIYFSYDVKMKEKGDIPEGYSVSREKKERFSLILESASTNQTSMYLCASSEAGTSGRAAYEQYFGPGTRLTVT.

The chain employs TRBV25-1 and TRBJ1-3; D uncertain. The V gene's germline CDR1 is MGHDK and CDR2 SYGVNS. The V end lost 2 bases, the J end lost 0 bases, and 11 bases lay between the germline ends. This CDR3 has 16 residues. CDR3 DNA: TGTGCCAGCAGTGAACTGGGCAGAGCCTCTGGAAACACCATATATTTT. It is translated as CASSELGRASGNTIYF.

The J gene is TRBJ2-1, the V gene TRBV19, with D possibly TRBD1 on 5 matching bases. This CDR3 is built from 15 residues. V was cut by 7 bases and J by 1 base, with 14 bases left in between. Germline V gives CDR1 LNHDA, CDR2 SQIVND (reference sequence). CDR3 DNA: TGTGCCAGTACCCTGACAGCTCCGTCCTACAATGAGCAGTTCTTC. As protein: CASTLTAPSYNEQFF. The full variable domain, completed using reference TRBV19 and TRBJ2-1, is DGGITQSPKYLFRKEGQNVTLSCEQNLNHDAMYWYRQDPGQGLRLIYYSQIVNDFQKGDIAEGYSVSREKKESFPLTVTSAQKNPTAFYLCASTLTAPSYNEQFFGPGTRLTVL.

This sequence joins TRBV6-1 and TRBJ1-5; no reliable D call. Per the germline V gene, CDR1 is MNHNS and CDR2 is SASEGT. V gave up 8 bases and J gave up 3 bases, with 11 bases separating them. The CDR3 has 13 amino acids. The CDR3 reads CASGNKNNQPQHF. The CDR3 nucleotides read TGTGCCAGCGGGAACAAGAACAATCAGCCCCAGCATTTT.

As for this clone: This sample includes further DNA sequences coding for the same CDR3. The genes are TRBV10-3 and TRBJ2-7, with D unclear. V was cut by 2 bases and J by 1 base, with 6 bases left in between. Germline CDR1 is ENHRY and CDR2 is SYGVKD. CDR3 length: 13 amino acids. The CDR3 sequence: CAISEPQSYEQYF. In DNA, the CDR3 is TGTGCCATCAGTGAGCCACAGTCCTACGAGCAGTACTTC.

Only one count was recorded for this clone. V gene TRBV28 combines with J gene TRBJ1-3; D unclear. The CDR3 loop spans 16 amino acids. Germline CDR1 and CDR2: MDHEN and SYDVKM. V lost 7 bases to trimming and J lost 0 bases, with 16 bases between them. For the CDR3, the DNA is TGTGCCAGCATTGAGTCAAATCCCCTCTCTGGAAACACCATATATTTT. It specifies CASIESNPLSGNTIYF.

With regard to this clone: The sample contains more than one DNA sequence encoding this CDR3. V gene TRBV30 combines with J gene TRBJ2-5, with a weak D call TRBD2 (6 bases). CDR1 GTSNPN and CDR2 SVGIG come from the germline V gene (reference sequence). V was clipped by 2 bases and J by 11 bases, with 12 bases between them. The length of the CDR3 is 11 residues. CDR3 region: CAWSWGGEQYF. DNA of the CDR3: TGTGCCTGGAGTTGGGGCGGGGAGCAGTACTTC.

The rearrangement uses TRBV6-5 and TRBJ2-2; perhaps TRBD1 as D (5 bases). The CDR3 has 14 residues. The germline V gene encodes CDR1 MNHEY and CDR2 SVGAGI. Trimming took off 7 bases at V and 0 bases at J, with 9 bases between the two ends. In nucleotides, the CDR3 is TGTGCCAGCAAGGGCAGGGCGAACACCGGGGAGCTGTTTTTT. This translates into CASKGRANTGELFF.